Below, one TCR beta chain is given with its context. What it recognizes is unknown. Specified time point: baseline, week 1 (first vaccination visit). The treatment is: pre-vaccination baseline after standard-of-care therapy. Clones were read by immunoSEQ multiplex PCR, and TCRdb kept only the in-frame ones, dropping some. The sample carries some 56,000 clones, approximately 91% recorded once. These data come from a study of a mutant IDH1 vaccine in newly diagnosed glioma. Points from the study as a whole: Any relationship between pseudoprogression and changes in top peripheral T cell clonotypes seemed absent. There were vaccine-induced immune responses in around 93% of the patients.

The receptor comes from a middle-aged man with glioma. The sample in question was PBMCs, obtained from a glioma patient treated with radiotherapy, temozolomide or both.

CDR3 in amino acids: CAWSAPTRNYGYTF. In DNA form, the CDR3 reads TGTGCCTGGAGTGCCCCGACGCGGAACTATGGCTACACCTTC. The chain carries TRBV30 and TRBJ1-2; D remains unclear. Trimming pared 1 base from V and 2 bases from J, leaving 11 bases between. The CDR3 has 14 residues. CDR1 is GTSNPN and CDR2 is SVGIG in the germline V gene (reference sequence).